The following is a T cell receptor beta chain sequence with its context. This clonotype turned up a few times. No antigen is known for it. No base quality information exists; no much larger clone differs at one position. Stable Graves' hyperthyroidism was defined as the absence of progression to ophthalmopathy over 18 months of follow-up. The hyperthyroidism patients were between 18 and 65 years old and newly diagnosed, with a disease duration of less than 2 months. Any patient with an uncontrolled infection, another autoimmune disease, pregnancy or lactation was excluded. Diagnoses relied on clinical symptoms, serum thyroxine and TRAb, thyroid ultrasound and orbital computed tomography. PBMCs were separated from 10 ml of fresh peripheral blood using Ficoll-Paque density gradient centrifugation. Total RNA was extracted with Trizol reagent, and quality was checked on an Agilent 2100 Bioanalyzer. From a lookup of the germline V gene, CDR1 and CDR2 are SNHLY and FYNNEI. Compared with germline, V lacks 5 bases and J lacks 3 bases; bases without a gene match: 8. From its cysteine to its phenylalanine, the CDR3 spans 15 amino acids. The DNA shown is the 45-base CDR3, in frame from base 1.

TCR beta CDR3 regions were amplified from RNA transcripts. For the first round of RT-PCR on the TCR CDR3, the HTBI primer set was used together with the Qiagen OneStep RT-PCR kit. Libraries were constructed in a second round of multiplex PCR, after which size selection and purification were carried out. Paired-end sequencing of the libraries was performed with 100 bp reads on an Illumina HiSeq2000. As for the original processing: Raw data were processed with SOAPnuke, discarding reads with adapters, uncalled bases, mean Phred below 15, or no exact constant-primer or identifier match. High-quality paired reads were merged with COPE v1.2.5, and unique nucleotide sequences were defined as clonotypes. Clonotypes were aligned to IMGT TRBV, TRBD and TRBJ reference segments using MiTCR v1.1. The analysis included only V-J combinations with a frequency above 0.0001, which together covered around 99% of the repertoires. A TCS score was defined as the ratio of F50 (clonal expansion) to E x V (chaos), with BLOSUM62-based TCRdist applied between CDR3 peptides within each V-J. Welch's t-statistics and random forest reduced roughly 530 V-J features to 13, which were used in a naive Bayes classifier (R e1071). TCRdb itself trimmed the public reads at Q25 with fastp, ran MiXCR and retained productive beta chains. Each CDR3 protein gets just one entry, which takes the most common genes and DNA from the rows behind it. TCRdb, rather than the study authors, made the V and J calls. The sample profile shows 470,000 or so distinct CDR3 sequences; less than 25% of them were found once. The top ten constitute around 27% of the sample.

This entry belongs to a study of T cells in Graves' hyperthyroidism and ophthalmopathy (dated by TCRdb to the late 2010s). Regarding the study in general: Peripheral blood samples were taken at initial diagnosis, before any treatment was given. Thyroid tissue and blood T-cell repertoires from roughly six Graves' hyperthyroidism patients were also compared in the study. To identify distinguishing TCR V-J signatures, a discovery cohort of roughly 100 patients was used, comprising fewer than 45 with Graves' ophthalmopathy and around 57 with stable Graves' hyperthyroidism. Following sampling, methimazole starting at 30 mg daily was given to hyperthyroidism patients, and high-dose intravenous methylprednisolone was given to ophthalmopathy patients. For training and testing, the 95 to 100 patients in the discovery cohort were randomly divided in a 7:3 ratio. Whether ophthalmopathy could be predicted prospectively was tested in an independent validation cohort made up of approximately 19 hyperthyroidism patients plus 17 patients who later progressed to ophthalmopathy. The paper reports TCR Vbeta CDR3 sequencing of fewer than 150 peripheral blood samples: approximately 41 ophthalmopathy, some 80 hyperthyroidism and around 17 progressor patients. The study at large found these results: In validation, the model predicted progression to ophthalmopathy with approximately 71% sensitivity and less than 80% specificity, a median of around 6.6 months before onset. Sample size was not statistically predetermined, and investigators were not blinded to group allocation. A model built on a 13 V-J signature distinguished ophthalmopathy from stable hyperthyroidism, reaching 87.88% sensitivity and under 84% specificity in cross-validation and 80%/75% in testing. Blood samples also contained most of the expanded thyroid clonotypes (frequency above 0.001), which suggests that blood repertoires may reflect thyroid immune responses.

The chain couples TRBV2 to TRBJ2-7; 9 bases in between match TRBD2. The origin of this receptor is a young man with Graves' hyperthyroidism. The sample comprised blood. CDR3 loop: CASSRSGGAIYEQYF. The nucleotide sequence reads TGTGCCAGCAGTCGTAGCGGGGGCGCGATCTACGAGCAGTACTTC.